This entry lists 3 T cell receptor beta chains sequenced from one sample in a study of blood T cells in healthy people across ages. A J-beta primer mix and a sample-barcoded 5' primer were used in a second PCR of roughly 6 to 12 cycles. TCRdb re-called the 5' RACE reads through MiXCR, storing one row per CDR3 protein. This sample has about 930,000 distinct CDR3 sequences, with 25% to 35% found just once. These sequences were also reported in another study, on T cells of mothers and their children.

Sequencing was performed on blood. The receptors originated from a woman aged 35 to 49 in good health.

There are a few counts of this clonotype. The CDR3 is CSARGRSSSGNTIYF. The CDR3 DNA sequence: TGCAGTGCCCGGGGACGGAGCAGCTCTGGAAACACCATATATTTT. The rearrangement joins TRBV20-1 to TRBJ1-3; maybe TRBD1 (5 bases). This CDR3 has 15 amino acids. The V end was cut by 6 bases, the J end by 0 bases, with 15 bases between. Germline CDR1 is DFQATT and CDR2 is SNEGSKA (reference sequence).

The rearrangement links TRBV29-1 to TRBJ1-3, with D tentatively TRBD1 (5 bases). Germline assignment: CDR1 SQVTM and CDR2 ANQGSEA. The V gene lost 4 bases and the J gene lost 8 bases, with 15 bases spanning the gap. This CDR3 spans 13 amino acids. The CDR3, as DNA: TGCAGCGTTGGGGGGGACCCCGAGCACACCATATATTTT. Its translation: CSVGGDPEHTIYF.

This chain joins TRBV7-8 and TRBJ2-2, with 7 bases that match TRBD1. The V gene end was trimmed by 5 bases and the J gene end by 0 bases; junction bases not matched to a gene: 9. CDR1 is SGHVS, CDR2 FQNEAQ, per germline. The CDR3 extends over 17 amino acids. Here the CDR3 DNA reads TGTGCCAGCAGCCCCCGGGGACAGTCCACGAACACCGGGGAGCTGTTTTTT. Its protein is CASSPRGQSTNTGELFF.